The 24 T cell receptor beta chains below were found in one sample sequenced in a study of blood T cell repertoires in COVID-19. The assay was immunoSEQ multiplex PCR, and TCRdb's table has in-frame clones only and misses some. The table lists around 94,000 clones, around 86% of them singletons, with around 3% in the top ten. Sequencing input: peripheral blood. The receptors come from a man aged 50 or older with active or convalescent COVID-19.

The chain recombines TRBV15 with TRBJ1-2; 7 positions agree with TRBD1. Germline values: CDR1 LNHNV, CDR2 YYDKDF (reference sequence). The CDR3 covers 13 residues. The junction had 8 bases not matched to a gene; V was cut back by 11 bases and J by 2 bases. CDR3 bases: TGTGCCTCGCGGGACAGACTAAACTATGGCTACACCTTC. Protein sequence: CASRDRLNYGYTF.

The chain uses TRBV3-1 (or the pseudogene TRBV3-2) and TRBJ2-3, with a weak D call TRBD2 (6 bases). Germline V CDR1 and CDR2: LGHDT, YNNKEL (reference sequence). Deletions cut 1 base from V and 3 bases from J, with 17 bases between. The CDR3 runs 17 residues. CDR3: CASSQVLKGGDTDTQYF. CDR3 DNA: TGTGCCAGCAGCCAAGTGTTGAAGGGCGGGGATACAGATACGCAGTATTTT.

V and J are TRBV24-1 and TRBJ1-5; the D gene is possibly TRBD1 (5 bases). The ends were cut back, 3 bases at V and 0 bases at J, with 11 bases in the middle. The V gene's germline CDR1 is KGHDR and CDR2 SFDVKD. CDR3 length: 16 amino acids. CDR3 amino acids: CATSDSGTDSNQPQHF. CDR3 bases: TGTGCCACCAGTGATAGCGGGACGGATAGCAATCAGCCCCAGCATTTT.

V gene TRBV19 combines with J gene TRBJ2-2; TRBD2 might be the D (5 bases). Germline-derived CDR1 and CDR2 are LNHDA and SQIVND (reference sequence). Trimming cost V 6 bases and J 4 bases, with 15 bases left between them. The CDR3 length is 15 residues. For the CDR3, the DNA is TGTGCCAGTAGCCCTGCGGAGGTGGGCACCGGGGAGCTGTTTTTT. Its protein is CASSPAEVGTGELFF. Full variable domain (outside the CDR3, taken from reference TRBV19 and TRBJ2-2): DGGITQSPKYLFRKEGQNVTLSCEQNLNHDAMYWYRQDPGQGLRLIYYSQIVNDFQKGDIAEGYSVSREKKESFPLTVTSAQKNPTAFYLCASSPAEVGTGELFFGEGSRLTVL.

The chain links TRBV28 to TRBJ1-4; no definite D call. Per germline, CDR1 MDHEN and CDR2 SYDVKM. The CDR3 length is 14 residues. Trimming removed 2 bases at V and 4 bases at J, with 8 bases between. The DNA of the CDR3 is TGTGCCAGCAGTTTAAGGCGGTTTAATGAAAAACTGTTTTTT. It codes for CASSLRRFNEKLFF.

This chain links TRBV6-1 with TRBJ1-2; 10 bases align to TRBD1. The CDR3 spans 16 residues. V shed 4 bases, J shed 5 bases, and the junction held 10 bases outside the gene matches. Per the germline V gene, CDR1 is MNHNS and CDR2 is SASEGT. The CDR3 protein is CASSVLPAGQGYGYTF. CDR3 DNA sequence: TGTGCCAGCAGTGTCCTCCCGGCGGGACAGGGGTATGGCTACACCTTC.

This chain uses TRBV12-3 or TRBV12-4 with TRBJ2-7; TRBD2 might be the D (5 bases). There are 13 residues in the CDR3. Trimming shortened V by 5 bases and J by 3 bases, and 11 bases separated the two germline ends. The CDR3: CASSPSTSYEQYF. CDR3 DNA: TGTGCCAGCAGTCCCAGTACTAGCTACGAGCAGTACTTC.

A word on this clone: Other DNA sequences of this sample code for an identical CDR3. The chain links TRBV30 to TRBJ1-6, with 7 bases matching TRBD1. Germline trimming cut 1 base from V and 1 base from J; bases unmatched to any gene: 1. CDR3 length: 15 amino acids. Germline lookup yields CDR1 GTSNPN and CDR2 SVGIG (reference sequence). This CDR3 is CAWSATGSYNSPLHF. CDR3 nucleotide sequence: TGTGCCTGGAGTGCGACAGGGTCCTATAATTCACCCCTCCACTTT.

This chain joins TRBV16 and TRBJ2-7; a weak D match, TRBD1 (6 bases). CDR1 and CDR2 (germline): KGHSY, FQNENV. Trimming cost V 6 bases and J 1 base, with 16 bases left between them. This CDR3 has 15 amino acids. The CDR3 region is CASSRRDTASYEQYF. The CDR3 DNA is TGTGCCAGCAGTCGCCGGGACACCGCATCCTACGAGCAGTACTTC.

The chain has TRBV18 and TRBJ1-6; TRBD1 is a possible D gene (5 bases). The CDR3 is made up of 13 amino acids. CDR1 and CDR2 from the germline V gene are KGHSH and LQKENI. Deletions cut 3 bases from V and 5 bases from J, with 5 bases between. The CDR3 DNA sequence: TGTGCCAGCTCACCGGACAATAATTCACCCCTCCACTTT. It yields the protein CASSPDNNSPLHF. The whole variable domain, filled in from reference TRBV18 and TRBJ1-6, reads NAGVMQNPRHLVRRRGQEARLRCSPMKGHSHVYWYRQLPEEGLKFMVYLQKENIIDESGMPKERFSAEFPKEGPSILRIQQVVRGDSAAYFCASSPDNNSPLHFGNGTRLTVT.

The chain uses TRBV28 and TRBJ1-2; D call uncertain. The CDR3 length is 15 residues. The germline V gene has CDR1 MDHEN and CDR2 SYDVKM. Between the trimmed V and J ends, which lost 1 base and 1 base, there was a span of 10 bases. CDR3 loop: CASSLFGRFNYGYTF. The CDR3 nucleotides are TGTGCCAGCAGTTTATTCGGCAGGTTTAACTATGGCTACACCTTC.

A single count supports this clone. J is TRBJ1-6 and V is TRBV10-2; D call uncertain. This CDR3 has 15 amino acids. Per the germline V gene, CDR1 is WSHSY and CDR2 is SAAADI. V was pared by 6 bases and J by 8 bases, with 17 bases between. CDR3 in DNA: TGCGCCAGCAGATCCCCGGCCGGGGTGGATTCACCCCTCCACTTT. Protein: CASRSPAGVDSPLHF.

The chain links TRBV7-2 to TRBJ2-5; 11 positions agree with TRBD2. Germline V CDR1 and CDR2: SGHTA, FQGNSA. J was trimmed by 3 bases and V by 3 bases; bases with no gene match: 6. CDR3 length equals 16 residues. CDR3 sequence reads: CASSLDLAGGKETQYF. The CDR3 coding sequence is TGTGCCAGCAGCTTGGATCTAGCGGGGGGAAAAGAGACCCAGTACTTC.

The chain links TRBV28 to TRBJ2-2, with D hard to call. Trimming took 5 bases from V and 5 from J, leaving 9 bases between them. Germline assignment: CDR1 MDHEN and CDR2 SYDVKM. This CDR3 spans 13 amino acids. The CDR3 loop is CASSDQATGELFF. Written as DNA, the CDR3 is TGTGCCAGCAGTGACCAGGCAACCGGGGAGCTGTTTTTT. The full variable domain, rest sourced from reference TRBV28 and TRBJ2-2, is DVKVTQSSRYLVKRTGEKVFLECVQDMDHENMFWYRQDPGLGLRLIYFSYDVKMKEKGDIPEGYSVSREKKERFSLILESASTNQTSMYLCASSDQATGELFFGEGSRLTVL.

This clone was seen just once. The chain uses TRBV11-2 and TRBJ2-3; TRBD2 might be the D (6 bases). Trimming took off 1 base at V and 1 base at J, with 12 bases between the two ends. This CDR3 region has 16 residues. CDR1 is SGHAT, CDR2 FQNNGV, per germline. The CDR3 coding sequence is TGTGCCAGCAGCTTAGGCCGCGGGGCTCGCACAGATACGCAGTATTTT. This translates into CASSLGRGARTDTQYF. Based on the CDR3 plus reference TRBV11-2 and TRBJ2-3, the full variable domain is EAGVAQSPRYKIIEKRQSVAFWCNPISGHATLYWYQQILGQGPKLLIQFQNNGVVDDSQLPKDRFSAERLKGVDSTLKIQPAKLEDSAVYLCASSLGRGARTDTQYFGPGTRLTVL.

This sequence joins TRBV28 and TRBJ2-1; 10 bases are a match to TRBD1. This CDR3 region has 15 residues. V dropped 6 bases and J dropped 12; count of bases not matched to a gene: 14. CDR1 and CDR2 from the germline V gene are MDHEN and SYDVKM. CDR3 in DNA: TGTGCCAGCAGAGTCGGGACAGGGGCCTTGGTAGGGCAGTTCTTC. Encoded protein: CASRVGTGALVGQFF. Combining the CDR3 with reference TRBV28 and TRBJ2-1 gives the whole variable domain DVKVTQSSRYLVKRTGEKVFLECVQDMDHENMFWYRQDPGLGLRLIYFSYDVKMKEKGDIPEGYSVSREKKERFSLILESASTNQTSMYLCASRVGTGALVGQFFGPGTRLTVL.

The CDR3 region is CASSPGTGYSPLHF. The DNA for the CDR3 is TGTGCCAGCTCCCCCGGGACAGGGTATTCACCCCTCCACTTT. V gene TRBV2 combines with J gene TRBJ1-6, with 9 nucleotides matching TRBD1. This CDR3 is 14 amino acids long. Germline trimming cut 8 bases from V and 8 bases from J; bases unmatched to any gene: 7. Germline CDR1 SNHLY, CDR2 FYNNEI.

The chain employs TRBV27 and TRBJ2-2; 7 positions agree with TRBD1. Trimming at V came to 6 bases and at J to 3 bases, leaving 4 bases not matched to a gene. This CDR3 comprises 14 residues. Germline CDR1 reads MNHEY; CDR2 reads SMNVEV (reference sequence). As DNA, the CDR3 is TGTGCCAGCAGCAGAACAGGGGACACCGGGGAGCTGTTTTTT. This gives the protein CASSRTGDTGELFF.

The J gene is TRBJ1-4, the V gene TRBV19; no clear D. The length of the CDR3 is 14 residues. The V end lost 1 base, the J end lost 0 bases, and 3 bases lay between the germline ends. Per the germline V gene, CDR1 is LNHDA and CDR2 is SQIVND (reference sequence). The CDR3 protein is CASSIAATNEKLFF. The CDR3 nucleotides read TGTGCCAGTAGTATAGCCGCAACTAATGAAAAACTGTTTTTT.

This rearrangement joins TRBV19 to TRBJ1-5; tentative D call: TRBD1 (5 bases). The CDR3 is 15 residues long. V was cut by 5 bases and J by 4 bases, with 15 bases left in between. Germline CDR1 and CDR2: LNHDA and SQIVND (reference sequence). CDR3 in DNA: TGTGCCAGTAGTCAGCAGGGCATCGGGAATCAGCCCCAGCATTTT. It specifies CASSQQGIGNQPQHF.

A single count supports this clone. The genes are TRBV6-6 and TRBJ2-1, with D unresolved. CDR1 and CDR2 (germline): MNHNY, SVGAGI (reference sequence). The ends were cut back, 6 bases at V and 10 bases at J, with 19 bases in the middle. The CDR3 consists of 14 residues. CDR3 bases: TGTGCCAGCAGCATATATACTCTAGAGAGCGAGCAGTTCTTC. Encoded protein: CASSIYTLESEQFF.

The chain recombines TRBV5-1 with TRBJ1-6, with TRBD1 as a possible D gene (6 bases). Trimming took off 8 bases at V and 11 bases at J, with 17 bases between the two ends. This CDR3 region has 13 residues. Germline assignment: CDR1 SGHRS and CDR2 YFSETQ. In DNA form, the CDR3 reads TGCGCCAGGAAACAGGGAGATCGAACACCCCTCCACTTT. This encodes CARKQGDRTPLHF. Filled out from reference TRBV5-1 and TRBJ1-6, the complete variable domain reads KAGVTQTPRYLIKTRGQQVTLSCSPISGHRSVSWYQQTPGQGLQFLFEYFSETQRNKGNFPGRFSGRQFSNSRSEMNVSTLELGDSALYLCARKQGDRTPLHFGNGTRLTVT.

Regarding this clone: The sample holds other DNA sequences that translate to the same CDR3. J is TRBJ1-2 and V is TRBV20-1, with D uncertain. V lost 3 bases, J lost 2 bases, and 4 bases lay in between. The germline CDR1 and CDR2 sequences are DFQATT and SNEGSKA (reference sequence). This CDR3 has 11 amino acids. In DNA, the CDR3 is TGCAGTGCTAGGGAGAACTATGGCTACACCTTC. It encodes CSARENYGYTF.

The CDR3 protein is CASSAGRNGYTF. Written as DNA, the CDR3 is TGTGCCAGCTCGGCCGGGAGGAATGGCTACACCTTC. The rearrangement joins TRBV18 to TRBJ1-2; D is uncertain. The CDR3 covers 12 residues. CDR1 KGHSH and CDR2 LQKENI come from the germline V gene. Deletions cut 6 bases from V and 6 bases from J, with 11 bases between.